This T cell receptor beta chain was captured by sequencing in a study of regulatory T cells in long-lasting Graves disease. This clonotype has a count of ten or more. The time point is: newly diagnosed GD, antithyroid drugs for less than 3 months. Isolated PBMC RNA provided the starting material for the TCR library. Xi'an, China, was home to the endocrinology department that provided patients. Each patient gave approximately 9.6 milliliters of EDTA-anticoagulated peripheral blood. Investigators prepared the TCR beta libraries by applying iRepertoire HTBI primers and Arm-PCR of CDR3 regions. TCRdb ran MiXCR on the multiplex PCR reads and lists one entry per CDR3 protein. The sample has about 540,000 distinct CDR3 sequences, approximately 13% seen once. This CDR3 contains 13 residues. Germline V lookup: CDR1 MNHEY, CDR2 SVGAGI. Trimming stripped 0 bases from V and 3 bases from J, with 3 bases between.

The same sample was also used in a study of T cells in Graves' hyperthyroidism and ophthalmopathy.

The material was peripheral blood mononuclear cells (PBMCs), obtained at new diagnosis, from a patient treated with antithyroid drugs. This clonotype was obtained from a man aged 25 to 45 with Graves disease. The rearrangement links TRBV6-5 to TRBJ2-1; no definite D call. The CDR3 here is CASSYSNYNEQFF. DNA for the CDR3: TGTGCCAGCAGTTACTCGAACTACAATGAGCAGTTCTTC.